Presented here are 20 T cell receptor beta chains from one specimen sequenced in a study of T cells in Graves' hyperthyroidism and ophthalmopathy. TCR beta CDR3 region amplification was performed from RNA transcripts. Carried out on the TCR CDR3, a first-round RT-PCR used the HTBI primer set. TCRdb re-derived calls from the multiplex PCR reads in MiXCR, one entry per CDR3 protein. The sample carries some 500,000 distinct CDR3 sequences, approximately 15% recorded once. Material for sequencing was blood. These TCRs come from a woman aged 18 to 35 with Graves' hyperthyroidism.

This clonotype was seen repeatedly, ten times or more. The chain has TRBV20-1 and TRBJ2-2; a possible D gene is TRBD2 (5 bases). Germline V lookup: CDR1 DFQATT, CDR2 SNEGSKA (reference sequence). V gave up 1 base and J gave up 1 base, with 7 bases separating them. The CDR3 consists of 14 residues. CDR3 nucleotide sequence: TGCAGTGCTAGAGGACGGGGGAACACCGGGGAGCTGTTTTTT. Its protein is CSARGRGNTGELFF.

This clonotype appeared a few times. J is TRBJ2-1 and V is TRBV12-3 or TRBV12-4; no firm D call. V was cut by 7 bases and J by 2 bases, with 15 bases left in between. The CDR3 contains 15 residues. The CDR3, as DNA: TGTGCCAGCACCCACGGGTCGGAGACCTACAATGAGCAGTTCTTC. As protein: CASTHGSETYNEQFF.

This clonotype was counted ten times or more. The chain uses TRBV27 and TRBJ2-1; weak D call: TRBD2 (5 bases). CDR1 is MNHEY and CDR2 is SMNVEV in the germline V gene (reference sequence). V shed 6 bases and J shed 4 bases, with 7 bases lying between them. This CDR3 comprises 12 residues. CDR3 loop: CASSSGYNEQFF. In DNA, the CDR3 is TGTGCCAGCAGCTCGGGGTACAATGAGCAGTTCTTC.

This clonotype was seen at least ten times. The gene calls are TRBV30 and TRBJ1-5; TRBD1 matches at 8 bases. The V gene's germline CDR1 is GTSNPN and CDR2 SVGIG (reference sequence). The CDR3 consists of 14 residues. The V segment lost 4 bases and the J segment 0 bases; nucleotides outside the gene matches: 2. The CDR3 spells CAWNRGNSNQPQHF. In nucleotides, the CDR3 is TGTGCCTGGAACAGGGGGAATAGCAATCAGCCCCAGCATTTT.

V gene TRBV12-3 or TRBV12-4 combines with J gene TRBJ2-7; 9 nucleotides align to TRBD1. The CDR3 length is 14 residues. V was clipped by 2 bases and J by 4 bases; unmatched bases: 3. For the CDR3, the DNA is TGTGCCAGCAGTTTATGGGGACAGGGATACGAGCAGTACTTC. Encoded protein: CASSLWGQGYEQYF.

This clonotype appeared many times. V usage is TRBV7-3 and J usage is TRBJ2-1; TRBD2 matches at 15 bases. V gave up 1 base and J gave up 12 bases; unmatched junction bases: 10. The CDR3 has 17 residues. The germline CDR1 and CDR2 sequences are SGHTA and FQGTGA. The CDR3: CASSLSSGLAGGGGQFF. DNA of the CDR3: TGTGCCAGCAGCTTAAGTTCCGGACTAGCGGGAGGGGGCGGGCAGTTCTTC.

In the case of this clonotype: Given a much more abundant clone one base away, this may be a read error. The chain combines TRBV29-1 with TRBJ1-3, with D uncertain. V lost 0 bases and J lost 0, with 6 bases in between. This CDR3 contains 14 residues. CDR1 is SQVTM and CDR2 is ANQGSEA in the germline V gene. The CDR3 coding sequence is TGCAGCGTTGAAGAGCCACCCTCTGGAAACACCATATATTTT. Protein product: CSVEEPPSGNTIYF. The full variable domain, rest sourced from reference TRBV29-1 and TRBJ1-3, is SAVISQKPSRDICQRGTSLTIQCQVDSQVTMMFWYRQQPGQSLTLIATANQGSEATYESGFVIDKFPISRPNLTFSTLTVSNMSPEDSSIYLCSVEEPPSGNTIYFGEGSWLTVV.

This clonotype has at least ten counts. This chain joins TRBV19 and TRBJ2-5; D not certain. Germline CDR1 LNHDA, CDR2 SQIVND (reference sequence). This CDR3 is 13 amino acids long. Trimming removed 4 bases from V and 1 base from J, with 7 bases in between. The CDR3 nucleotides read TGTGCCAGTAGTAGTGAGGTCCAAGAGACCCAGTACTTC. Translation: CASSSEVQETQYF.

The chain uses TRBV5-1 and TRBJ2-7, with 11 bases identical to TRBD1. V was clipped by 0 bases and J by 1 base; unmatched bases: 3. Germline V gene lookup returns CDR1 SGHRS and CDR2 YFSETQ. This CDR3 has 16 amino acids. CDR3 bases: TGCGCCAGCAGCTTGGAAGGGACAGGGGGTTCCTACGAGCAGTACGTC. Its translation: CASSLEGTGGSYEQYV.

At least ten counts were recorded for this clonotype. This sequence joins TRBV28 and TRBJ1-5; D unresolved. Germline V gene sequence: CDR1 MDHEN, CDR2 SYDVKM. The V end lost 4 bases, the J end lost 4 bases, and 8 bases lay between the germline ends. There are 13 residues in the CDR3. The CDR3 region has the DNA TGTGCCAGCAGTTCCAGGCCTAATCAGCCCCAGCATTTT. It translates to CASSSRPNQPQHF.

At least ten counts were recorded for this clonotype. This sequence joins TRBV27 and TRBJ1-5; no definite D call. Per the germline V gene, CDR1 is MNHEY and CDR2 is SMNVEV (reference sequence). The CDR3 covers 15 residues. V lost 2 bases to trimming and J lost 5 bases, with 13 bases between them. This CDR3 reads CASSLSGRRDQPQHF. The CDR3, as DNA: TGTGCCAGCAGTTTAAGCGGCAGGCGGGATCAGCCCCAGCATTTT.

The chain couples TRBV2 to TRBJ1-5; no definite D call. Per germline, CDR1 SNHLY and CDR2 FYNNEI. V was shortened by 1 base and J by 1 base, with 8 bases between the two germline ends. The CDR3 length is 15 residues. The CDR3 spells CASSEDYWSNQPQHF. DNA of the CDR3: TGTGCCAGCAGTGAAGATTACTGGAGCAATCAGCCCCAGCATTTT. Full variable domain (missing parts from reference TRBV2 and TRBJ1-5): EPEVTQTPSHQVTQMGQEVILRCVPISNHLYFYWYRQILGQKVEFLVSFYNNEISEKSEIFDDQFSVERPDGSNFTLKIRSTKLEDSAMYFCASSEDYWSNQPQHFGDGTRLSIL.

In its sample, this clonotype was seen many times. The V and J genes are TRBV2 and TRBJ1-3, with no clear D. Germline V lookup: CDR1 SNHLY, CDR2 FYNNEI. The V gene lost 1 base and the J gene lost 11 bases, with 12 bases spanning the gap. This CDR3 comprises 13 residues. CDR3 region: CASSEGWRRPIYF. In DNA, the CDR3 is TGTGCCAGCAGTGAAGGGTGGAGGAGGCCCATATATTTT.

Many counts were recorded for this clonotype. The chain is built from TRBV19 and TRBJ2-1; D unresolved. The CDR3 runs to 13 residues. Germline loops: CDR1 LNHDA, CDR2 SQIVND (reference sequence). The V end lost 3 bases, the J end lost 4 bases, and 7 bases lay between the germline ends. The CDR3 here is CASSISGYNEQFF. Written as DNA, the CDR3 is TGTGCCAGTAGTATCTCGGGTTACAATGAGCAGTTCTTC. Full variable domain (rest looked up from reference TRBV19 and TRBJ2-1): DGGITQSPKYLFRKEGQNVTLSCEQNLNHDAMYWYRQDPGQGLRLIYYSQIVNDFQKGDIAEGYSVSREKKESFPLTVTSAQKNPTAFYLCASSISGYNEQFFGPGTRLTVL.

The V and J genes are TRBV19 and TRBJ1-1, with TRBD1 matching 7 bases. The CDR3 has 16 residues. V trimming: 6 bases; J trimming: 4 bases; junction bases outside the gene matches: 14. Per the germline V gene, CDR1 is LNHDA and CDR2 is SQIVND (reference sequence). As DNA, the CDR3 is TGTGCCAGTAGAGACAGGGCGAGATTCCGCGGCACTGAAGCTTTCTTT. As protein: CASRDRARFRGTEAFF.

Remarks on this clonotype: It is likely a read error, because the conserved phenylalanine at the end of the CDR3 is missing. Because the CDR3's place on the DNA is in doubt, the DNA is left out and the CDR3 is given as listed by TCRdb. The J gene is TRBJ1-2, the V gene TRBV2. CDR1 and CDR2 from the germline V gene are SNHLY and FYNNEI. The CDR3 sequence runs 15 residues, both termini included. The CDR3 reads CASSEALSTPYGYTL.

The chain employs TRBV9 and TRBJ2-2, with a possible D match to TRBD2 (6 bases). Trimming pared 5 bases from V and 5 bases from J, leaving 13 bases between. The CDR3 spans 14 residues. Per germline, CDR1 SGDLS and CDR2 YYNGEE. CDR3 nucleotides: TGTGCCAGCAGGGTTAGCGGAGCGACCGGGGAGCTGTTTTTT. Translating gives CASRVSGATGELFF.

This clonotype appeared many times. The rearrangement joins TRBV2 to TRBJ1-1; TRBD1 might be the D (5 bases). Germline loops: CDR1 SNHLY, CDR2 FYNNEI. The ends were cut back, 6 bases at V and 4 bases at J, with 12 bases in the middle. This CDR3 spans 13 amino acids. In DNA form, the CDR3 reads TGTGCCAGCAGGAACCGGGACCCCACTGAAGCTTTCTTT. Translating it yields CASRNRDPTEAFF.

The sample holds many counts of this clonotype. This chain links TRBV11-2 with TRBJ2-1, with D uncertain. The CDR3 totals 10 residues. V lost 8 bases to trimming and J lost 9 bases, with 8 bases between them. CDR1 is SGHAT, CDR2 FQNNGV, per germline. DNA of the CDR3: TGTGCCAGCGGAGTAGGTGAGCAGTTCTTC. Its protein product is CASGVGEQFF.

This chain uses TRBV20-1 with TRBJ2-7; 7 nucleotides align to TRBD2. Germline CDR1 is DFQATT and CDR2 is SNEGSKA (reference sequence). The J segment lost 5 bases and the V segment lost 4 bases, leaving 14 bases of the junction unmatched. There are 15 residues in the CDR3. CDR3 amino acids: CSANRTPTSWDEQYV. CDR3 in DNA: TGCAGTGCTAACCGAACCCCGACTAGCTGGGACGAGCAGTACGTC.